This entry concerns a single T cell receptor beta chain. Its specificity is unknown. Read coverage stops 3 residues before the CDR3 terminus; the germline J gene supplies the remainder. CDR1 and CDR2 (germline): SQVTM, ANQGSEA. This CDR3 contains 16 residues. Trimming shortened V by 7 bases and J by 4 bases, and 23 bases separated the two germline ends. TCRdb's copy holds only in-frame clones and misses some; the assay was immunoSEQ multiplex PCR. This table holds approximately 38,000 clones. The data belong to a study of T cells in women clearing cervical HPV infection. Overall study findings and caveats: Repertoire richness, not evenness, was significantly elevated in CIN3+ cases versus controls.

The rearrangement joins TRBV29-1 to TRBJ2-1; the D gene is possibly TRBD2 (6 bases). Material for sequencing was blood buffy coat. The clonotype originates from a woman between 18 and 70 years old with a cervical HPV16 infection that either progressed to CIN3+ or cleared (not recorded which). The CDR3 DNA, read in part, is TGCAGCGCCCCCTCACAGGAGTGGGGGACTTACAATGAG. Translation gives CSAPSQEWGTYNE. The CDR3 in its entirety is CSAPSQEWGTYNEQFF.